The 25 T cell receptor beta chains below were found in one sample sequenced in a study of identifying expanded T cells in peripheral blood. The repertoire was sequenced with immunoSEQ multiplex PCR; TCRdb's copy has only in-frame clones and lacks some. Of about 100,000 clones listed, about nine tenths were seen once; the top ten hold around 4%. The sequenced sample consisted of blood. Receptors were obtained from a person aged 18 to 75 in good health.

The chain employs TRBV27 and TRBJ2-7; 10 bases fit TRBD2. The CDR3 runs 14 residues. Losses at the gene ends were 5 bases for V and 2 bases for J; bases not matched to a gene: 3. Germline V CDR1 and CDR2: MNHEY, SMNVEV (reference sequence). CDR3 sequence reads: CASSVSGRTYEQYF. The CDR3 DNA is TGTGCCAGCAGTGTTAGCGGGAGGACCTACGAGCAGTACTTC.

The V call is TRBV5-1, the J call TRBJ2-2, with D possibly TRBD1 on 5 matching bases. The CDR3 runs 14 residues. Germline V gene lookup returns CDR1 SGHRS and CDR2 YFSETQ. Trimming left V 3 bases short and J 4 bases short, with 10 bases between. CDR3 nucleotide sequence: TGCGCCAGCAGCTCTGGACAAAGCACCGGGGAGCTGTTTTTT. Protein product: CASSSGQSTGELFF.

This clone was seen once. The chain carries TRBV19 and TRBJ2-3; TRBD2 is a possible D gene (6 bases). The CDR3 loop spans 14 amino acids. Germline CDR1 is LNHDA and CDR2 is SQIVND (reference sequence). Trimming took 3 bases from V and 6 from J, leaving 13 bases between them. The CDR3 is CASSMKLEGDTQYF. The CDR3 DNA follows: TGTGCCAGTAGTATGAAACTGGAGGGGGATACGCAGTATTTT.

A note on this clone: At one end, the junction sequence differs from germline, possibly due to a read error. This chain joins TRBV30 and TRBJ2-3, with D perhaps given as TRBD1 or TRBD2 (6 bases each). This CDR3 spans 14 amino acids. The V gene's germline CDR1 is GTSNPN and CDR2 SVGIG (reference sequence). The DNA of the CDR3 is TGTGCCTGGAACAAGGGGGGCCAGACAGGTACGCAGTATTTT. Residues: CAWNKGGQTGTQYF.

This clone was seen only once. This chain connects TRBV2 to TRBJ2-1; D ambiguous. The CDR3 is 12 residues long. Per germline, CDR1 SNHLY and CDR2 FYNNEI. Trimming pared 3 bases from V and 8 bases from J, leaving 8 bases between. CDR3: CASSDYGDEQFF. In DNA form, the CDR3 reads TGTGCCAGCAGTGATTATGGGGATGAGCAGTTCTTC. The full variable domain, rest sourced from reference TRBV2 and TRBJ2-1, is EPEVTQTPSHQVTQMGQEVILRCVPISNHLYFYWYRQILGQKVEFLVSFYNNEISEKSEIFDDQFSVERPDGSNFTLKIRSTKLEDSAMYFCASSDYGDEQFFGPGTRLTVL.

The chain has TRBV4-2 and TRBJ2-1; 10 bases align to TRBD2. V shed 3 bases, J shed 8 bases, and the junction held 7 bases outside the gene matches. Germline loops: CDR1 LGHNA, CDR2 YNFKEQ. This CDR3 is built from 15 residues. The CDR3 loop reads CASSQEAGGPDEQFF. CDR3 coding DNA: TGTGCCAGCAGCCAGGAAGCGGGAGGGCCCGATGAGCAGTTCTTC.

The chain combines TRBV5-6 with TRBJ1-5; perhaps TRBD1 as D (6 bases). The CDR3 loop spans 15 amino acids. Deletions cut 0 bases from V and 6 bases from J, with 13 bases between. Germline V lookup: CDR1 SGHDT, CDR2 YYEEEE. CDR3 sequence reads: CASSLGQGTIQPQHF. The CDR3 DNA is TGTGCCAGCAGCTTGGGGCAGGGGACGATTCAGCCCCAGCATTTT.

J is TRBJ1-2 and V is TRBV30; D might be TRBD1 (5 bases). V lost 4 bases to trimming and J lost 8 bases, with 14 bases between them. Germline CDR1 and CDR2: GTSNPN and SVGIG (reference sequence). The CDR3 loop spans 12 amino acids. The CDR3 loop reads CAWTSPGRGYTF. CDR3 in DNA: TGTGCCTGGACCTCCCCAGGGCGAGGCTACACCTTC.

V is TRBV4-1 and J is TRBJ1-2; 10 nucleotides match TRBD1. V dropped 4 bases and J dropped 4; count of bases not matched to a gene: 3. The CDR3 length is 14 residues. The germline gives CDR1 MGHRA, CDR2 YSYEKL. CDR3 region: CASSRTGGPYGYTF. CDR3 coding DNA: TGCGCCAGCAGCCGGACAGGGGGACCCTATGGCTACACCTTC.

The V call is TRBV18, the J call TRBJ2-3; 8 bases match TRBD1. CDR1 is KGHSH, CDR2 LQKENI, per germline. The CDR3 is 17 amino acids. V was clipped by 4 bases and J by 1 base; unmatched bases: 10. The CDR3 region has the DNA TGTGCCAGCTCACATCTCACCCCGGGACAGGGCACAGATACGCAGTATTTT. Translation: CASSHLTPGQGTDTQYF.

J is TRBJ2-5 and V is TRBV28; TRBD2 agrees at 11 bases. Trimming removed 5 bases from V and 5 bases from J; junction bases left unmatched: 7. The CDR3 has 15 residues. Per the germline V gene, CDR1 is MDHEN and CDR2 is SYDVKM. The CDR3 nucleotides read TGTGCCAGCAGTCGTAGCGGGGGGGCCCAGGAGACCCAGTACTTC. Translated: CASSRSGGAQETQYF.

The table lists this clone with a few counts. The chain couples TRBV19 to TRBJ2-2; D call uncertain. This CDR3 region has 15 residues. Trimming took off 5 bases at V and 1 base at J, with 11 bases between the two ends. Germline values: CDR1 LNHDA, CDR2 SQIVND (reference sequence). The DNA for the CDR3 is TGTGCCAGTAGTCACCGGACCGGGAACACCGGGGAGCTGTTTTTT. It is translated as CASSHRTGNTGELFF.

J is TRBJ1-5 and V is TRBV19; maybe TRBD1 (5 bases). Trimming stripped 2 bases from V and 0 bases from J, with 11 bases between. CDR3 length: 16 residues. The germline CDR1 and CDR2 sequences are LNHDA and SQIVND (reference sequence). The CDR3 nucleotides read TGTGCCAGTAGTATACCTACGGGGGGTAGCAATCAGCCCCAGCATTTT. This sequence encodes CASSIPTGGSNQPQHF.

The chain couples TRBV6-5 to TRBJ1-1; 7 nucleotides line up with TRBD1. Germline V CDR1 and CDR2: MNHEY, SVGAGI. Losses at the gene ends were 2 bases for V and 5 bases for J; bases not matched to a gene: 8. This CDR3 is built from 15 residues. The CDR3 spells CASSYIRGFGTEAFF. The CDR3 DNA is TGTGCCAGCAGTTACATCAGGGGGTTTGGAACTGAAGCTTTCTTT.

This rearrangement joins TRBV10-3 to TRBJ2-7; no clear D. Trimming stripped 6 bases from V and 2 bases from J, with 8 bases between. The CDR3 consists of 12 residues. Germline loops: CDR1 ENHRY, CDR2 SYGVKD. The CDR3 region has the DNA TGTGCCATCAGCTCGGCCCCCTACGAGCAGTACTTC. This codes for CAISSAPYEQYF.

The CDR3 is CASSSWDRNNQPQHF. CDR3 nucleotide sequence: TGTGCCAGCAGTTCCTGGGACCGGAATAATCAGCCCCAGCATTTT. This sequence joins TRBV6-6 and TRBJ1-5, with D possibly being TRBD1 (5 bases). Germline loops: CDR1 MNHNY, CDR2 SVGAGI (reference sequence). CDR3 size: 15 residues. V lost 4 bases to trimming and J lost 4 bases, with 14 bases between them.

The chain uses TRBV5-6 and TRBJ2-1; maybe TRBD2 (6 bases). The germline gives CDR1 SGHDT, CDR2 YYEEEE. The CDR3 is 11 residues long. V was pared by 2 bases and J by 11 bases, with 8 bases between. This CDR3 reads CASSLTSQQFF. For the CDR3, the DNA is TGTGCCAGCAGCTTAACTAGCCAGCAGTTCTTC.

V usage is TRBV5-4 and J usage is TRBJ2-3; 11 nucleotides agree with TRBD2. The CDR3 extends over 16 amino acids. V was pared by 4 bases and J by 2 bases, with 6 bases of the junction left unmatched. CDR1 SGHNT and CDR2 YYREEE come from the germline V gene (reference sequence). The CDR3 loop is CASSTRLAGTTDTQYF. In DNA, the CDR3 is TGTGCCAGCAGCACAAGACTAGCGGGAACCACAGATACGCAGTATTTT.

The chain has TRBV30 and TRBJ1-1, with D possibly being TRBD1 (5 bases). Between the trimmed V and J ends, which lost 3 bases and 0 bases, there was a span of 8 bases. This CDR3 spans 13 amino acids. Germline V gene sequence: CDR1 GTSNPN, CDR2 SVGIG (reference sequence). For the CDR3, the DNA is TGTGCCTGGAGCGACAGAATGAACACTGAAGCTTTCTTT. It codes for CAWSDRMNTEAFF.

This clone was detected once. CDR3 in amino acids: CASSFPPSTGRNTGELFF. In DNA, the CDR3 is TGTGCCAGCAGCTTCCCCCCCTCGACGGGACGGAACACCGGGGAGCTGTTTTTT. J is TRBJ2-2 and V is TRBV7-3, with D perhaps given as TRBD1 or TRBD2 (5 bases each). Trimming took 3 bases from V and 1 from J, leaving 18 bases between them. Germline lookup yields CDR1 SGHTA and CDR2 FQGTGA. This CDR3 region has 18 residues.

The chain carries TRBV25-1 and TRBJ1-2; no definite D call. Deletions cut 2 bases from V and 0 bases from J, with 13 bases between. Germline V CDR1 and CDR2: MGHDK, SYGVNS. The length of the CDR3 is 16 residues. In nucleotides, the CDR3 is TGTGCCAGCAGTGAAAGTAGGTCGCAAGCTAACTATGGCTACACCTTC. Encoded protein: CASSESRSQANYGYTF.

V is TRBV30 and J is TRBJ2-7; TRBD1 matches at 10 bases. CDR1 and CDR2 from the germline V gene are GTSNPN and SVGIG (reference sequence). Losses at the gene ends were 8 bases for V and 3 bases for J; bases not matched to a gene: 7. The CDR3 spans 13 residues. The CDR3: CAGARDRGYEQYF. The CDR3 DNA reads TGTGCCGGGGCCCGGGACAGGGGCTACGAGCAGTACTTC.

The chain recombines TRBV7-3 with TRBJ2-5; TRBD1 agrees at 9 bases. The ends lost 5 bases at V and 11 bases at J; junction bases unmatched: 12. This CDR3 comprises 14 residues. The V gene's germline CDR1 is SGHTA and CDR2 FQGTGA. The chain's CDR3 is CASSHGTGTGEQYF. CDR3 DNA: TGTGCCAGCAGCCACGGGACAGGGACGGGGGAGCAGTACTTC.

The chain joins TRBV19 to TRBJ2-3, with a tentative D call TRBD1 (6 bases). This CDR3 comprises 16 residues. CDR1 is LNHDA and CDR2 is SQIVND in the germline V gene (reference sequence). The germline V and J ends were trimmed by 5 bases and 1 base, with 16 bases remaining between them. CDR3: CASSHVRGKGTDTQYF. The CDR3 region has the DNA TGTGCCAGTAGTCATGTCAGGGGAAAGGGCACAGATACGCAGTATTTT.

This clone has more than one count but fewer than ten. V gene TRBV28 combines with J gene TRBJ2-5; 8 positions agree with TRBD1. The CDR3 length is 14 residues. Looked up from germline, CDR1 is MDHEN and CDR2 is SYDVKM. V lost 5 bases to trimming and J lost 2 bases; unmatched junction nucleotides: 4. CDR3 residues: CASSPGTGQETQYF. The CDR3 nucleotides read TGTGCCAGCAGTCCTGGGACAGGTCAAGAGACCCAGTACTTC. Full variable domain (outside the CDR3, taken from reference TRBV28 and TRBJ2-5): DVKVTQSSRYLVKRTGEKVFLECVQDMDHENMFWYRQDPGLGLRLIYFSYDVKMKEKGDIPEGYSVSREKKERFSLILESASTNQTSMYLCASSPGTGQETQYFGPGTRLLVL.